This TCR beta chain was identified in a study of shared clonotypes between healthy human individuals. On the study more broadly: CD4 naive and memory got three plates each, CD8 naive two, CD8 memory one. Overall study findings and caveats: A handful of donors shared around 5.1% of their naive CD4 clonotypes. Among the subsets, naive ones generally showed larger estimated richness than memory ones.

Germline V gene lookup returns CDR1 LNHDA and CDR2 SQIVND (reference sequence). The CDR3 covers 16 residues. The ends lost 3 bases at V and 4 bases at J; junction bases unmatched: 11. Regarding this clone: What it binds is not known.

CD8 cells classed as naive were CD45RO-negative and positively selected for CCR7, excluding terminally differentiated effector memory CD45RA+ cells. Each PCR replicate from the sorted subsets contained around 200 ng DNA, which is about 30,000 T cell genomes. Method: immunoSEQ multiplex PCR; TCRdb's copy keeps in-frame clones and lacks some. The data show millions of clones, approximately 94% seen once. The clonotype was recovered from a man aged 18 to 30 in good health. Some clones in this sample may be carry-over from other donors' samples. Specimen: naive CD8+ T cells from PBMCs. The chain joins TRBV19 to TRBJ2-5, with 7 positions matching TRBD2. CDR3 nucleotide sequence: TGTGCCAGTAGTATCTTCTTAAGGGAGGGAGGAGAGACCCAGTACTTC. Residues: CASSIFLREGGETQYF.